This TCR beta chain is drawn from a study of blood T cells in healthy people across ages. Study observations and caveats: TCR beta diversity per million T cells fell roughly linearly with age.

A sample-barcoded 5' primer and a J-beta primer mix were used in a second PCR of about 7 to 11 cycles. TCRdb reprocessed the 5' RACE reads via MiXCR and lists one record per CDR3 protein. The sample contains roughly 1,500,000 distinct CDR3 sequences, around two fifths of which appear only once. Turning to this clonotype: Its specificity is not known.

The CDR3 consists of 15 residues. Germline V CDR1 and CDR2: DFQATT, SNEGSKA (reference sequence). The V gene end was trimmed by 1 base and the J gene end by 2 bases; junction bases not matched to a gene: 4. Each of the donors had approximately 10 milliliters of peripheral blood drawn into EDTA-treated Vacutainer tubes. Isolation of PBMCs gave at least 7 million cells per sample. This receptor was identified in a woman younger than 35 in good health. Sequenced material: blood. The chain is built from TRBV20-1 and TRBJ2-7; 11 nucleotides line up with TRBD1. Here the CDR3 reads CSARGSGQGAYEQYF. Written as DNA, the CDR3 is TGCAGTGCTAGAGGGTCGGGACAGGGGGCCTACGAGCAGTACTTC.